These 2 T cell receptor beta chains came from one sample sequenced in a study of T cell repertoires in cytomegalovirus infection. These TCRs are of unknown antigen specificity. TCRdb itself ran the reads through MiXCR, one entry per CDR3 protein. The sample shows roughly 860,000 distinct CDR3 sequences, about 33% of them seen only once. The specimen was cultured CD8+ T cells from PBMCs, collected from culture after CMV antigen stimulation. The origin of the receptors is a human donor in good health (CMV status not recorded). Some clones in this sample may be carry-over from other donors' samples.

The table lists this clonotype with a count of one. The CDR3 nucleotides are TGTGCCACCAGTCACTACCCCTTTACCAAGATAAAGTGGCGAGCTGGGGCCAACGTCCTGACTTTC. Amino acids: CATSHYPFTKIKWRAGANVLTF. This chain uses TRBV24-1 with TRBJ2-6; no definite D call. Germline lookup yields CDR1 KGHDR and CDR2 SFDVKD. CDR3 length: 22 amino acids. The ends were cut back, 6 bases at V and 2 bases at J, with 31 bases in the middle.

V is TRBV7-8 and J is TRBJ2-5; the D gene is possibly TRBD2 (7 bases). The CDR3 runs to 15 residues. V gave up 1 base and J gave up 5 bases, with 14 bases separating them. Germline V gene sequence: CDR1 SGHVS, CDR2 FQNEAQ. The CDR3: CASSLGAGAWETQYF. CDR3 DNA: TGTGCCAGCAGCTTAGGTGCGGGGGCCTGGGAGACCCAGTACTTC.